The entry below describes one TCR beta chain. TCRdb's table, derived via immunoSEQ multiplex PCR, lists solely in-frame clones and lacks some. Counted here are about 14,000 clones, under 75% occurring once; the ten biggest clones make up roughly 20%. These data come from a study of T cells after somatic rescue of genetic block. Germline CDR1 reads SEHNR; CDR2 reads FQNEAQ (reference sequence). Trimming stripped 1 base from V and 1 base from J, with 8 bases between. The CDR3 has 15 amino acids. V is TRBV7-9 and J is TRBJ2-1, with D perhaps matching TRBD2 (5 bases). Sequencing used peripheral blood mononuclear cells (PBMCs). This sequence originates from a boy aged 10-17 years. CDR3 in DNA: TGTGCCAGCAGCTTAGTAAGGACTTCCTACAATGAGCAGTTCTTC. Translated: CASSLVRTSYNEQFF.